A selection of T cell receptor beta chains follows, all from one sample in a study of T cell repertoires in cytomegalovirus infection. MiXCR was run by TCRdb on the reads, yielding one entry per CDR3 protein. The sample contains about a million distinct CDR3 sequences, roughly 30% of which appear only once. No antigen has been identified for these receptors. The sample was cultured CD8+ T cells from PBMCs, taken from culture after CMV antigen stimulation. The origin of the receptors is a human donor in good health (CMV status not recorded). Some clones in this sample may be carry-over from other donors' samples. Both conserved end residues are part of each CDR3. A D gene is named only where the DNA matches it firmly. A row's size may be missing; if present it is once, few, many or a size class.

v_gene	d_gene	abundance	j_gene	CDR3aa	CDR3nt
TRBV7-9	.	few	TRBJ1-4	CASSPPTTGTHEKLFF	TGTGCCAGCAGCCCACCTACCACCGGGACACATGAAAAACTGTTTTTT
TRBV6-2/TRBV6-3	.	.	TRBJ1-2	CASSYPLGNGYTF	TGTGCCAGCAGTTACCCGTTGGGCAATGGCTACACCTTC
TRBV2	.	.	TRBJ1-2	CASFYDYGYTF	TGTGCCAGCTTCTATGACTATGGCTACACCTTC
TRBV6-1	.	.	TRBJ2-1	CASSDRTSYNEQFF	TGTGCCAGCAGTGACAGGACCTCCTACAATGAGCAGTTCTTC
TRBV6-1	.	.	TRBJ1-6	CASRHGTSSSYNSPLHF	TGTGCCAGCAGACATGGGACTTCGAGCTCCTATAATTCACCCCTCCACTTT
TRBV18	.	.	TRBJ1-5	CASSPQPGRAQPQHF	TGTGCCAGCTCACCTCAACCGGGACGGGCTCAGCCCCAGCATTTT
TRBV4-2	TRBD1	.	TRBJ2-3	CASSQRPGQGAPDTQYF	TGTGCCAGCAGCCAGCGCCCGGGACAGGGGGCCCCAGATACGCAGTATTTT
TRBV6-2/TRBV6-3	.	few	TRBJ2-2	CASSPSPRELFF	TGTGCCAGCAGTCCTTCCCCAAGAGAGCTGTTTTTT
TRBV28	.	few	TRBJ1-3	CASSFLTVTGNTIYF	TGTGCCAGCAGTTTCCTTACAGTGACCGGAAACACCATATATTTT
TRBV19	.	once	TRBJ1-1	CASTFSTEAFF	TGTGCCAGTACCTTTTCGACTGAAGCTTTCTTT
TRBV6-2/TRBV6-3	.	few	TRBJ2-2	CASKGHSNTGELFF	TGTGCCAGCAAGGGACATTCGAACACCGGGGAGCTGTTTTTT
TRBV4-1	.	few	TRBJ2-2	CASSPRPASNTGELFF	TGCGCCAGCAGCCCCCGGCCAGCTTCGAACACCGGGGAGCTGTTTTTT
TRBV6-2/TRBV6-3	TRBD1	few	TRBJ2-4	CASSGQGEFGKNIQYF	TGTGCCAGCAGCGGACAGGGGGAGTTTGGCAAAAACATTCAGTACTTC
TRBV27	.	few	TRBJ2-6	CASSPGFGANVLTF	TGTGCCAGCAGTCCAGGATTTGGGGCCAACGTCCTGACTTTC
TRBV4-3	.	.	TRBJ2-2	CASSQDTATPNTGELFF	TGCGCCAGCAGCCAAGATACCGCTACCCCGAACACCGGGGAGCTGTTTTTT
TRBV4-3	.	.	TRBJ2-2	CASSQQRRPGGELFF	TGCGCCAGCAGCCAGCAGAGGCGGCCGGGCGGGGAGCTGTTTTTT
TRBV27	TRBD1	few	TRBJ1-1	CASSFARTGPEAFF	TGTGCCAGCAGTTTCGCCCGGACAGGGCCTGAAGCTTTCTTT
TRBV4-1	TRBD1	.	TRBJ1-1	CASSRTGAGNTEAFF	TGCGCCAGCAGCCGAACAGGGGCAGGGAACACTGAAGCTTTCTTT
TRBV2	TRBD2	.	TRBJ2-2	CASSSGAVGELFF	TGTGCCAGCAGTAGCGGGGCGGTCGGGGAGCTGTTTTTT
TRBV7-6	.	many	TRBJ2-2	CASSFTGGGTGELFF	TGTGCCAGCAGCTTCACGGGGGGCGGGACCGGGGAGCTGTTTTTT
TRBV13	.	few	TRBJ2-1	CASSSYSDNEQFF	TGTGCCAGCAGCTCCTACAGTGACAATGAGCAGTTCTTT
TRBV14	.	.	TRBJ1-2	CASSQHRANYGYTF	TGTGCCAGCAGCCAACACAGGGCTAACTATGGCTACACCTTC
TRBV7-9	.	few	TRBJ2-5	CASSLVGRGEETQYF	TGTGCCAGCAGCTTAGTGGGCAGGGGGGAAGAGACCCAGTACTTC
TRBV6-1	TRBD2	.	TRBJ2-7	CASSGQRGGSYEQYF	TGTGCCAGCAGTGGCCAGCGGGGGGGCTCCTACGAGCAGTACTTC
TRBV7-9	TRBD2	few	TRBJ2-5	CASSLAFGTSGETQYF	TGTGCCAGCAGCTTAGCGTTTGGGACTAGCGGAGAGACCCAGTACTTC
TRBV19	TRBD1	.	TRBJ2-2	CASSGQAQGTGELFF	TGTGCCAGTAGTGGACAGGCCCAGGGGACCGGGGAGCTGTTTTTT
TRBV24-1	.	.	TRBJ2-7	CATSDFTYEQYF	TGTGCCACCAGTGATTTCACCTACGAGCAGTACTTC
TRBV7-8	.	many	TRBJ1-5	CASSLSPSYNQPQHF	TGTGCCAGCAGCTTAAGTCCATCCTACAATCAGCCCCAGCATTTT
TRBV4-2	TRBD1	few	TRBJ1-2	CASSPGQGQDGYTF	TGTGCCAGCAGCCCGGGACAGGGACAGGATGGCTACACCTTC
TRBV10-3	.	few	TRBJ1-5	CAISDRGQPQHF	TGTGCCATCAGTGACAGGGGTCAGCCCCAGCATTTT
TRBV12-3/TRBV12-4	.	.	TRBJ2-1	CASSMANEQFF	TGTGCCAGCAGTATGGCCAATGAGCAGTTCTTC
TRBV29-1	.	few	TRBJ1-1	CSVEDRPGQGGGAFF	TGCAGCGTTGAAGATCGCCCGGGACAAGGAGGCGGAGCTTTCTTT
TRBV7-9	TRBD1	many	TRBJ1-2	CASSPGQGENYGYTF	TGTGCCAGCAGCCCCGGACAGGGAGAAAACTATGGCTACACCTTC
TRBV27	.	many	TRBJ1-5	CASSLGRYQPQHF	TGTGCCAGCAGTTTAGGCCGATATCAGCCCCAGCATTTT
TRBV6-1	.	.	TRBJ1-1	CASSGGSLRDKDMRTEAFF	TGTGCCAGCAGTGGGGGGAGCCTCCGGGACAAAGATATGCGAACTGAAGCTTTCTTT
TRBV7-9	TRBD2	.	TRBJ2-7	CASSPTSGGAHEQYF	TGTGCCAGCAGCCCCACTAGCGGGGGGGCCCACGAGCAGTACTTC
TRBV6-1	.	.	TRBJ2-1	CASSYLGQHNEQFF	TGTGCCAGCAGCTACCTAGGACAGCACAATGAGCAGTTCTTC
TRBV7-9	.	once	TRBJ2-2	CASSTARIGELFF	TGTGCCAGCAGCACGGCCCGCATCGGGGAGCTGTTTTTT
TRBV10-1	.	.	TRBJ1-1	CASSESENTEAFF	TGCGCCAGCAGTGAGTCGGAGAACACTGAAGCTTTCTTT
TRBV19	TRBD1	few	TRBJ1-2	CAIFDRDHGYTF	TGTGCCATCTTCGACAGGGACCATGGCTACACCTTC
TRBV7-9	.	.	TRBJ1-4	CASSPGARGEKLFF	TGTGCCAGCAGCCCAGGGGCAAGGGGCGAAAAACTGTTTTTT
TRBV14	.	few	TRBJ1-1	CASSQSLGDTEAFF	TGTGCCAGCAGCCAATCCCTGGGAGACACTGAAGCTTTCTTT
TRBV2	.	.	TRBJ2-1	CASTGTEQFF	TGTGCCTCAACCGGGACCGAGCAGTTCTTC
TRBV12-3/TRBV12-4	.	.	TRBJ1-2	CASSRDTRGGYTF	TGTGCCAGCAGCCGAGACACCCGAGGAGGCTACACCTTC
TRBV27	.	.	TRBJ1-1	CASSLRGPASTEAFF	TGTGCCAGCAGTCTGAGGGGCCCCGCCAGCACTGAAGCTTTCTTT
TRBV6-6	.	.	TRBJ1-1	CASSLTGNSEAFF	TGTGCCAGCAGTCTTACAGGGAACTCTGAAGCTTTCTTT
TRBV5-5	.	.	TRBJ2-1	CASSLTPGAPAYNEQFF	TGTGCCAGCAGCTTGACCCCAGGAGCCCCAGCCTACAATGAGCAGTTCTTC
TRBV7-2	TRBD2	few	TRBJ2-7	CASSLTSGGETNYEQYF	TGTGCCAGCAGCCTGACTAGCGGGGGGGAGACAAACTACGAGCAGTACTTC
TRBV9	.	.	TRBJ2-4	CASSVNKGQITGDIQYF	TGTGCCAGCAGCGTAAACAAGGGCCAAATAACCGGGGACATTCAGTACTTC
TRBV7-9	.	few	TRBJ2-1	CASTPWGRVNNEQFF	TGTGCCAGCACGCCCTGGGGCAGGGTTAACAATGAGCAGTTCTTC
TRBV12-3/TRBV12-4	TRBD1	.	TRBJ1-2	CASSLELWDSYGYTF	TGTGCCAGCAGTTTAGAATTGTGGGACAGCTATGGCTACACCTTC
TRBV7-6	.	few	TRBJ2-7	CASSDQGSYEQYF	TGTGCCAGCAGCGACCAGGGATCCTACGAGCAGTACTTC